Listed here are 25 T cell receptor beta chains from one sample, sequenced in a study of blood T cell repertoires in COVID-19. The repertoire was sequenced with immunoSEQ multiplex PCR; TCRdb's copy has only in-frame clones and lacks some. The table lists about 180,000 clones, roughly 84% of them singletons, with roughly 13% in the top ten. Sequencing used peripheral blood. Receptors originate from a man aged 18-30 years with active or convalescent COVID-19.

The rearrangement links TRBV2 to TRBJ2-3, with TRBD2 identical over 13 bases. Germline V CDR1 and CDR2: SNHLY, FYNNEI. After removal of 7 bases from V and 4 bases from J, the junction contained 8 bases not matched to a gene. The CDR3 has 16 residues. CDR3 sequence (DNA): TGTGCCAGCATTCCAGGACTAGCGGGAGCGGCAGATACGCAGTATTTT. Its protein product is CASIPGLAGAADTQYF.

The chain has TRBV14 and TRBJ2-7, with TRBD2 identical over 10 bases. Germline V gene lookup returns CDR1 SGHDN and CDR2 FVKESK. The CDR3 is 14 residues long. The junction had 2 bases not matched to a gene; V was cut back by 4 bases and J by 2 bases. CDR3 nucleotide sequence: TGTGCCAGCAGCCGGAGCGGGAGGGCCTACGAGCAGTACTTC. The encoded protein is CASSRSGRAYEQYF. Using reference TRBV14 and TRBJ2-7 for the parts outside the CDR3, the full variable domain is EAGVTQFPSHSVIEKGQTVTLRCDPISGHDNLYWYRRVMGKEIKFLLHFVKESKQDESGMPNNRFLAERTGGTYSTLKVQPAELEDSGVYFCASSRSGRAYEQYFGPGTRLTVT.

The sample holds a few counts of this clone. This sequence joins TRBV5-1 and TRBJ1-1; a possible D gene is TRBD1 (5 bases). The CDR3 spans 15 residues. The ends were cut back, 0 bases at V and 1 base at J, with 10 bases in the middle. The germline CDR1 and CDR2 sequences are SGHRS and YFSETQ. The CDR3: CASSLVGATNTEAFF. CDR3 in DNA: TGCGCCAGCAGCTTGGTTGGGGCGACGAACACTGAAGCTTTCTTT.

The chain's CDR3 is CASSYGASGRIEQYF. The CDR3 nucleotides read TGTGCCAGCAGTTATGGTGCTAGCGGGAGAATTGAGCAGTACTTC. The genes are TRBV6-5 and TRBJ2-7, with 10 bases lining up with TRBD2. The CDR3 is made up of 15 amino acids. Germline V lookup: CDR1 MNHEY, CDR2 SVGAGI. V dropped 3 bases and J dropped 7; count of bases not matched to a gene: 9.

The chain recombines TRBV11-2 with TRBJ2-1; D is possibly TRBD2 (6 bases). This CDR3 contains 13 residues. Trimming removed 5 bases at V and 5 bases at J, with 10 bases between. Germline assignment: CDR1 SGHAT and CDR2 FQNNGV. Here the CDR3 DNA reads TGTGCCAGCAGCCGGGGGATAAACAATGAGCAGTTCTTC. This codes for CASSRGINNEQFF.

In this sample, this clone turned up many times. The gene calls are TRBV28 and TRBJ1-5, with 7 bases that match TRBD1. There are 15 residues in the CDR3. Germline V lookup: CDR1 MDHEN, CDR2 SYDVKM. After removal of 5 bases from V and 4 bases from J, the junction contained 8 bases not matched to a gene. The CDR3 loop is CASSPTGARNQPQHF. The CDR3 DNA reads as TGTGCCAGCAGTCCTACAGGGGCCCGAAATCAGCCCCAGCATTTT.

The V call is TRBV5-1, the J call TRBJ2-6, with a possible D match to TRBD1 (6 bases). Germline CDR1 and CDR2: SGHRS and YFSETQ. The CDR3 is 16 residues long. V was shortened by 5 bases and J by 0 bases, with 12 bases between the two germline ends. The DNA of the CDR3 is TGCGCCAGCAGTCGTGCAGGGGTCTCTGGGGCCAACGTCCTGACTTTC. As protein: CASSRAGVSGANVLTF.

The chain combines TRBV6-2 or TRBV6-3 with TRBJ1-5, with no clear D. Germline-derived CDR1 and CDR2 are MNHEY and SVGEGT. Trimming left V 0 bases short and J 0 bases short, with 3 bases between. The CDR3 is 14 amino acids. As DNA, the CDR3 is TGTGCCAGCAGTTACTCTTATAGCAATCAGCCCCAGCATTTT. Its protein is CASSYSYSNQPQHF.

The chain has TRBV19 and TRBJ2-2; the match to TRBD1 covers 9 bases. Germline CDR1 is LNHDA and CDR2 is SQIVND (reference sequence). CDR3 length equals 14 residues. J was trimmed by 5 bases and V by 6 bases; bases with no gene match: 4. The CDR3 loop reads CASSRTGETGELFF. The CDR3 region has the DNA TGTGCCAGTAGCAGGACAGGGGAGACCGGGGAGCTGTTTTTT.

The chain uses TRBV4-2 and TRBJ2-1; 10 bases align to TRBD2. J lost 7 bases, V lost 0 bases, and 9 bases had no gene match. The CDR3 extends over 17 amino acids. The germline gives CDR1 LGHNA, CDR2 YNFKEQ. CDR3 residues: CASSQEASGSGWNEQFF. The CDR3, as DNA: TGTGCCAGCAGCCAAGAGGCTAGCGGGAGTGGGTGGAATGAGCAGTTCTTC.

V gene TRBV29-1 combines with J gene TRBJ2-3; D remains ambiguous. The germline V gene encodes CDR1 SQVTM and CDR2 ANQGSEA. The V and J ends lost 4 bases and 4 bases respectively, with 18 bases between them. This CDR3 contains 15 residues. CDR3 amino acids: CSVVRSPRPPDTQYF. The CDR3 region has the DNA TGCAGCGTTGTTCGAAGCCCCAGGCCGCCAGATACGCAGTATTTT.

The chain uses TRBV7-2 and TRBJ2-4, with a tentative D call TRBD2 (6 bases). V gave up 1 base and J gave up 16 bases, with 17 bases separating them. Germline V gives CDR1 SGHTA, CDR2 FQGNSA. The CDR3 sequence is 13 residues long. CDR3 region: CASSLGRDPARYF. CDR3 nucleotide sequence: TGTGCCAGCAGCTTAGGGCGGGACCCTGCGCGTTACTTC. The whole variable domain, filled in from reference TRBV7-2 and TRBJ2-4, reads GAGVSQSPSNKVTEKGKDVELRCDPISGHTALYWYRQSLGQGLEFLIYFQGNSAPDKSGLPSDRFSAERTGGSVSTLTIQRTQQEDSAVYLCASSLGRDPARYFGAGTRLSVL.

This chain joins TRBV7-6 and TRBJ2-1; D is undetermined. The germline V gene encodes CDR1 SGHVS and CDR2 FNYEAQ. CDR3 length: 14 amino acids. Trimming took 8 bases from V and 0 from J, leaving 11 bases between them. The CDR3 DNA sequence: TGTGCCAGCGGAGAAGGTAGCTCCTACAATGAGCAGTTCTTC. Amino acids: CASGEGSSYNEQFF.

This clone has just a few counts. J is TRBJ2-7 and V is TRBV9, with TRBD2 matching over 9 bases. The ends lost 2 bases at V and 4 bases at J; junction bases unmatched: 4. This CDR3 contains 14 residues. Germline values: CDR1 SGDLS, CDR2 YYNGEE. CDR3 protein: CASSVSGRSYEQYF. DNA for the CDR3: TGTGCCAGCAGCGTTAGCGGGAGATCTTACGAGCAGTACTTC.

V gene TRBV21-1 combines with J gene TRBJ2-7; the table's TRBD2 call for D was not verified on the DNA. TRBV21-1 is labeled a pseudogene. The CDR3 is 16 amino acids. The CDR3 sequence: CAIRDQTAFGLYEQYF. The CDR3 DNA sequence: TGTGCCATCAGAGACCAAACGGCCTTTGGACTCTACGAGCAGTACTTC.

The CDR3 reads CARSPGSRRVDTGELFF. Here the CDR3 DNA reads TGTGCCAGAAGCCCGGGAAGCCGGAGGGTAGACACCGGGGAGCTGTTTTTT. V is TRBV5-3 and J is TRBJ2-2, with D possibly TRBD2 on 6 matching bases. TRBV5-3 is an ORF for which the function is uncertain. V shed 4 bases and J shed 3 bases, with 19 bases lying between them. The CDR3 covers 17 residues.

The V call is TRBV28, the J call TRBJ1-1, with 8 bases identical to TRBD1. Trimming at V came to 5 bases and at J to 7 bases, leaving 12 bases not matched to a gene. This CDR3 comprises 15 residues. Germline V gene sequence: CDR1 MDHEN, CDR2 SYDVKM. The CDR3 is CASSPWTGSSGEAFF. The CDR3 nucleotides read TGTGCCAGCAGTCCATGGACAGGGTCGAGTGGTGAAGCTTTCTTT.

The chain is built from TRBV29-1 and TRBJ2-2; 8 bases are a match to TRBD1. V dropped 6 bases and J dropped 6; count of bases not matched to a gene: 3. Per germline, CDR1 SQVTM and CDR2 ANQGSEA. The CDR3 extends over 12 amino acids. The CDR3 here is CSVRTGSGELFF. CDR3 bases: TGCAGCGTACGGACAGGGTCCGGGGAGCTGTTTTTT.

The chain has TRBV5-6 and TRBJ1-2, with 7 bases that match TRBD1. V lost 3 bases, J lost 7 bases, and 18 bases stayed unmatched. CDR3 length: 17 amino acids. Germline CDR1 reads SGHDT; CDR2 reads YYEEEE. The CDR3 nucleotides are TGTGCCAGCAGCTACCGTGGATCCGGGACAGCCTTATCTGGCTACACCTTC. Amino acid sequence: CASSYRGSGTALSGYTF.

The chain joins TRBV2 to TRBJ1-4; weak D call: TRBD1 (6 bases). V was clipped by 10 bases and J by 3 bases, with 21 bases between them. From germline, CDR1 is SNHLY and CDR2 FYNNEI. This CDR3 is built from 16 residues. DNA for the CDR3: TGTGCCAACGGGGAAAGGGGGGGCAGGGCTAATGAAAAACTGTTTTTT. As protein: CANGERGGRANEKLFF.

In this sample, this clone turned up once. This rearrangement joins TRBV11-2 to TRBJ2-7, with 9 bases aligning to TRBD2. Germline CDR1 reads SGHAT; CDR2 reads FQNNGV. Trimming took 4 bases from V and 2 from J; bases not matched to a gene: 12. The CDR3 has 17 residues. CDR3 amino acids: CASSSIREREVTYEQYF. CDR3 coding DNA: TGTGCCAGCAGCTCCATTCGAGAGCGGGAGGTAACCTACGAGCAGTACTTC.

The CDR3 coding sequence is TGTGCCAGCAGCTTTGGCGGGGCCACCTACAATGAGCAGTTCTTC. Amino acid sequence: CASSFGGATYNEQFF. The genes are TRBV5-8 and TRBJ2-1, with D maybe TRBD2 (6 bases). Germline V gene sequence: CDR1 SGHTS, CDR2 YDEGEE. This CDR3 spans 15 amino acids. The germline V and J ends were trimmed by 2 bases and 2 bases, with 11 bases remaining between them. Full variable domain (remainder filled in from reference TRBV5-8 and TRBJ2-1): EAGVTQSPTHLIKTRGQQATLRCSPISGHTSVYWYQQALGLGLQFLLWYDEGEERNRGNFPPRFSGRQFPNYSSELNVNALELEDSALYLCASSFGGATYNEQFFGPGTRLTVL.

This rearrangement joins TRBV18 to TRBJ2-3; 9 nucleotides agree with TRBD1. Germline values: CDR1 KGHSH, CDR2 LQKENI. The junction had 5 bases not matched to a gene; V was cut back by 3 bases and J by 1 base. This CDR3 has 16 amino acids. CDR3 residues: CASSPGTGPRTDTQYF. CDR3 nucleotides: TGTGCCAGCTCACCGGGGACAGGGCCCCGCACAGATACGCAGTATTTT.

The CDR3 nucleotides are TGTGCCTGGACAGGACAGGTAAGGAGCTCCTACAATGAGCAGTTCTTC. It yields the protein CAWTGQVRSSYNEQFF. The V gene is TRBV30, the J gene TRBJ2-1, with TRBD1 matching 7 bases. CDR1 is GTSNPN, CDR2 SVGIG, per germline (reference sequence). The CDR3 consists of 16 residues. V shed 4 bases, J shed 0 bases, and the junction held 9 bases outside the gene matches.

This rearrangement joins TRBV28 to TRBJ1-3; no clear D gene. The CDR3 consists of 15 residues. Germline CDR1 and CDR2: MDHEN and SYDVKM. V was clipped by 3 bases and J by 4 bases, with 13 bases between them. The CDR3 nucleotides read TGTGCCAGCAGTTTTTACCCCATAGCGGGAAACACCATATATTTT. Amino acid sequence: CASSFYPIAGNTIYF.